This entry features one TCR beta chain sequence. Which antigen it targets is not known. No base-level quality is on record; no much larger clone is a single base apart. Every donor in the study was a healthy Caucasian. The twin cohort consisted of three pairs of female monozygotic twins, all aged 18 to 29 years. The RNA used for TCR libraries was isolated from peripheral blood mononuclear cells. The CDR3 runs 15 amino acids, cysteine and phenylalanine included. Of the read, only the CDR3 DNA is kept; its 45 bases are in frame from base 1. CDR1 and CDR2, per the germline V gene (reference sequence), are SGHKS and YYEKEE. At the junction V is shortened by 0 bases and J by 8 bases, with 14 bases in between. The sample originates from a study of identical twins (TCRdb year 2016). Concerning the study at large: TCR alpha and beta repertoires from monozygotic twins, unrelated adults of various ages and cord blood were deep-sequenced to test whether fetal clonotypes persist. To rule out contamination, replicate twin experiments were performed at different times with different library preparation protocols.

On the study overall, not on this receptor specifically: Because the same donors could not be followed over many years, conclusions were based on cross-sectional statistical analysis. Out-of-frame TCR alpha sharing in monozygotic twins was systematically underestimated by recombination models, whereas sharing between unrelated individuals was in agreement with the recombination models. Abundant cord blood beta clonotypes had fewer insertions, young adult naive repertoires showed a similar but weaker trend, and memory repertoires showed no such trend. Excess twin sharing in beta out-of-frame sequences was weaker because fewer shared sequences lowered the signal-to-noise ratio. Compared with coincidental sharing between unrelated individuals, out-of-frame TCR alpha sequences shared between twins showed an excess of sequences with low generation probability. Invariant T cells such as MAIT and iNKT could partly confound zero-insertion analyses, although diverse VJ usage argued against such confounding for most clonotypes.

Library method: 5' RACE. Instrument on record: Illumina HiSeq 2000. Template switching added a universal primer binding site, and the final cDNA carried a unique molecular identifier that allowed TCR cDNA molecules to be counted accurately. First-strand cDNA for TCR alpha and beta chains was synthesized from specific primers in the conserved constant-segment region. To control for contamination, every cDNA library was double barcoded, receiving both a SMART-Mk sample barcode and Illumina barcodes. TruSeq adapter sequences along with Illumina sample barcodes were introduced in two successive PCR steps. The Illumina HiSeq platform was used with custom primers to sequence TCR alpha and beta cDNA libraries. The authors' analysis ran thus. Unique molecular identifiers were extracted from raw reads with MiGEC, and CDR3 positions were determined with MiXCR. For each individual, recombination models were inferred using an EM algorithm with the repgenHMM and IGoR tools. Shared clonotype analysis was performed with the tcR package in R, normalizing sharing by the product of cloneset sizes. Out-of-frame nonproductive sequences were analyzed to study raw recombination free of thymic and clonal selection effects. The public reads were reprocessed in TCRdb via fastp at Q25 and MiXCR, keeping in-frame beta chains. Duplicate CDR3 protein sequences are folded into a single record with the most common DNA and genes. TCRdb, not the original authors, processed these V and J calls. The table for this sample lists 690,000 or so distinct CDR3 sequences; over 8.5% of them were counted only once. The ten most abundant clones make up 0.8% to 1% of the sample.

These data also formed part of another study, on yellow fever vaccine responses in identical twins. The other study reports the following: The T cell response to vaccination in identical twins was reported by the authors to appear partly convergent and partly personalized. Focusing on identical twins, the study followed the T cell clones that responded to the vaccine, and did so with precision.

This receptor chain uses TRBV5-5 and TRBJ1-4; the D gene cannot be resolved reliably. The sequence came from a young woman in good health. The sequenced sample consisted of PBMCs. In nucleotide form, the sequence is TGTGCCAGCAGCTTGGATCCCCGGGGAGGAGAAAAACTGTTTTTT. It translates as CASSLDPRGGEKLFF.